These 25 T cell receptor beta chains were all obtained from the same sample, sequenced in a study of long-term antiretroviral therapy in people with HIV. Researchers ran immunoSEQ v3.0 at survey level. TCRdb's copy holds only in-frame clones and misses some; the assay was immunoSEQ multiplex PCR. In the table there are roughly 16,000 clones, 79% of which are singletons. Sequencing used unsorted PBMCs, obtained at the start of antiretroviral therapy. These receptors all come from a man aged 25-40 years with HIV.

This clone was recorded a few times. V is TRBV4-2 and J is TRBJ2-7; 7 bases align to TRBD2. The germline CDR1 and CDR2 sequences are LGHNA and YNFKEQ. CDR3 size: 14 residues. The V segment lost 0 bases and the J segment 4 bases; nucleotides outside the gene matches: 3. The CDR3 DNA reads as TGTGCCAGCAGCCAAGACTGGGAGGGTTACGAGCAGTACTTC. This gives the protein CASSQDWEGYEQYF.

CDR3 in amino acids: CASSVYRTADTQYF. CDR3 DNA sequence: TGCGCCAGCAGTGTCTATCGAACCGCAGATACGCAGTATTTT. The rearrangement uses TRBV10-1 and TRBJ2-3; no clear D. Per the germline V gene, CDR1 is WNHNN and CDR2 is SYGVQD (reference sequence). With 4 bases removed from V and 4 bases from J, the gap between germline ends came to 12 bases. The CDR3 covers 14 residues.

The genes are TRBV18 and TRBJ2-3, with 10 bases lining up with TRBD1. The V and J ends lost 3 bases and 3 bases, in that order; junction bases with no gene match: 6. CDR3 length: 16 amino acids. Per the germline V gene, CDR1 is KGHSH and CDR2 is LQKENI. CDR3 bases: TGTGCCAGCTCACCTCAACGGGACAGGGGAACAGATACGCAGTATTTT. Translated, it gives CASSPQRDRGTDTQYF.

The chain carries TRBV5-1 and TRBJ1-2; 7 positions agree with TRBD1. J gave up 7 bases and V 2 bases, and 14 bases lay outside the gene matches. The V gene's germline CDR1 is SGHRS and CDR2 YFSETQ. The CDR3 contains 16 residues. Written as DNA, the CDR3 is TGCGCCAGCAGCTTTGAAGGGGGCGCGGGGCTTTTTGGCTACACCTTC. Translated, it gives CASSFEGGAGLFGYTF.

The chain has TRBV28 and TRBJ2-3; 8 nucleotides line up with TRBD2. This CDR3 is built from 17 residues. Looked up from germline, CDR1 is MDHEN and CDR2 is SYDVKM. V lost 5 bases, J lost 1 base, and 11 bases stayed unmatched. The CDR3 coding sequence is TGTGCCAGCAGTCCCGGCTCGGGAGGGATGGGCACAGATACGCAGTATTTT. Translation: CASSPGSGGMGTDTQYF.

The chain couples TRBV28 to TRBJ2-7; D ambiguous. The V and J ends lost 1 base and 3 bases respectively, with 13 bases between them. The CDR3 is 15 residues long. Per the germline V gene, CDR1 is MDHEN and CDR2 is SYDVKM. The CDR3 DNA reads TGTGCCAGCAGTTTATCCCCCCAGATCGGCTACGAGCAGTACTTC. It encodes CASSLSPQIGYEQYF.

The rearrangement uses TRBV5-6 and TRBJ1-3; D is possibly TRBD1 (5 bases). Trimming cost V 0 bases and J 4 bases, with 14 bases left between them. The germline V gene has CDR1 SGHDT and CDR2 YYEEEE. The CDR3 covers 16 residues. CDR3 sequence reads: CASSLVRERGGNTIYF. CDR3 coding DNA: TGTGCCAGCAGCTTGGTCAGGGAGAGAGGCGGAAACACCATATATTTT. Supplemented by reference TRBV5-6 and TRBJ1-3, the full variable domain reads DAGVTQSPTHLIKTRGQQVTLRCSPKSGHDTVSWYQQALGQGPQFIFQYYEEEERQRGNFPDRFSGHQFPNYSSELNVNALLLGDSALYLCASSLVRERGGNTIYFGEGSWLTVV.

The V call is TRBV30, the J call TRBJ1-6; 12 nucleotides agree with TRBD1. This CDR3 contains 15 residues. V gave up 0 bases and J gave up 8 bases; unmatched junction bases: 2. The V gene's germline CDR1 is GTSNPN and CDR2 SVGIG (reference sequence). CDR3 DNA: TGTGCCTGGAGTGTCCGGGACAGGGGGCATTCACCCCTCCACTTT. Residues: CAWSVRDRGHSPLHF.

The V and J genes are TRBV7-8 and TRBJ2-7, with a tentative D call TRBD2 (5 bases). The CDR3 has 12 amino acids. V shed 2 bases and J shed 7 bases, with 9 bases lying between them. Looked up from germline, CDR1 is SGHVS and CDR2 is FQNEAQ. DNA for the CDR3: TGTGCCAGCAGCTTACGGGATCGGGAGCAGTACTTC. Residues: CASSLRDREQYF.

The chain carries TRBV7-2 and TRBJ1-5; no firm D call. The CDR3 runs 13 residues. The V gene's germline CDR1 is SGHTA and CDR2 FQGNSA. V lost 4 bases and J lost 0, with 4 bases in between. The CDR3 bases are TGTGCCAGCAGCTATTATAGCAATCAGCCCCAGCATTTT. It yields the protein CASSYYSNQPQHF.

The chain joins TRBV19 to TRBJ2-7, with 9 positions matching TRBD1. Germline V gives CDR1 LNHDA, CDR2 SQIVND (reference sequence). V lost 7 bases and J lost 4; bases outside the gene matches: 5. The length of the CDR3 is 13 residues. CDR3 loop: CASTPGQGYEQYF. CDR3 nucleotide sequence: TGTGCCAGTACCCCGGGACAGGGTTACGAGCAGTACTTC.

The CDR3 region has the DNA TGTGCTAGTGGTACAGGAGTCCACGAGCAGTACTTC. Translating gives CASGTGVHEQYF. The chain has TRBV12-5 and TRBJ2-7; perhaps TRBD1 as D (5 bases). V dropped 5 bases and J dropped 5 bases, with 10 bases sitting between them. The germline V gene has CDR1 LGHNT and CDR2 FRNRAP. The CDR3 is made up of 12 amino acids.

The chain combines TRBV7-2 with TRBJ1-1, with a possible D match to TRBD1 (6 bases). Germline loops: CDR1 SGHTA, CDR2 FQGNSA. There are 13 residues in the CDR3. Trimming pared 2 bases from V and 6 bases from J, leaving 10 bases between. As DNA, the CDR3 is TGTGCCAGCAGCTTAAACAGGGAGGCTGAAGCTTTCTTT. It encodes CASSLNREAEAFF.

This rearrangement joins TRBV7-6 to TRBJ2-7; D might be TRBD1 (6 bases). This CDR3 has 16 amino acids. From germline, CDR1 is SGHVS and CDR2 FNYEAQ. Trimming removed 4 bases from V and 0 bases from J, with 16 bases in between. The CDR3 nucleotides read TGTGCCAGCAGCTCCAGAGGGGGTGCGAGCTCCTACGAGCAGTACTTC. Translated, it gives CASSSRGGASSYEQYF.

The chain couples TRBV30 to TRBJ1-5; TRBD1 aligns across 7 bases. The CDR3 has 14 amino acids. Germline CDR1 and CDR2: GTSNPN and SVGIG (reference sequence). The trim removed 2 bases at V and 3 bases at J, leaving 4 bases unmatched. The CDR3 sequence is CAWSSTGVNQPQHF. The CDR3 DNA follows: TGTGCCTGGAGTTCTACAGGGGTCAATCAGCCCCAGCATTTT.

The chain uses TRBV4-2 and TRBJ2-7; TRBD2 matches 13 bases. Germline trimming cut 0 bases from V and 7 bases from J; bases unmatched to any gene: 9. The germline V gene has CDR1 LGHNA and CDR2 YNFKEQ. The CDR3 consists of 17 residues. The CDR3 loop reads CASSQEVLAGGPREQYF. As DNA, the CDR3 is TGTGCCAGCAGCCAAGAGGTACTAGCGGGAGGGCCTCGGGAGCAGTACTTC.

V and J are TRBV9 and TRBJ2-5, with D maybe TRBD1 (6 bases). The V end lost 8 bases, the J end lost 4 bases, and 24 bases lay between the germline ends. The CDR3 extends over 16 amino acids. Germline assignment: CDR1 SGDLS and CDR2 YYNGEE. The CDR3 loop is CASSYQGGVVRETQYF. In DNA form, the CDR3 reads TGTGCCAGTAGTTACCAAGGGGGTGTTGTCCGAGAGACCCAGTACTTC.

This chain connects TRBV30 to TRBJ2-1, with D uncertain. This CDR3 has 10 residues. V was shortened by 2 bases and J by 8 bases, with 4 bases between the two germline ends. Germline CDR1 is GTSNPN and CDR2 is SVGIG (reference sequence). In DNA form, the CDR3 reads TGTGCCTGGAGTCATCATGAGCAGTTCTTC. Its translation is CAWSHHEQFF.

The chain recombines TRBV29-1 with TRBJ2-2; D might be TRBD2 (5 bases). There are 13 residues in the CDR3. V lost 7 bases to trimming and J lost 7 bases, with 16 bases between them. Per germline, CDR1 SQVTM and CDR2 ANQGSEA. The CDR3 nucleotides are TGCAGCGGACAACTAGGGTCAGGCGGGGAGCTGTTTTTT. Protein sequence: CSGQLGSGGELFF.

The chain combines TRBV7-2 with TRBJ2-5; D is ambiguous. The CDR3 is 14 residues long. Per germline, CDR1 SGHTA and CDR2 FQGNSA. V was cut by 4 bases and J by 2 bases, with 11 bases left in between. The CDR3 sequence is CASSSWTEQETQYF. In DNA form, the CDR3 reads TGTGCCAGCAGCTCCTGGACGGAACAAGAGACCCAGTACTTC.

This chain links TRBV5-1 with TRBJ2-7, with 7 bases fitting TRBD1. Trimming cost V 3 bases and J 0 bases; bases outside gene matches: 3. The CDR3 runs 14 residues. Germline values: CDR1 SGHRS, CDR2 YFSETQ. The CDR3 is CASSSGQSSYEQYF. The CDR3 DNA sequence: TGCGCCAGCAGCTCGGGACAGAGCTCCTACGAGCAGTACTTC.

The chain uses TRBV5-4 and TRBJ2-5, with no clear D. Germline V CDR1 and CDR2: SGHNT, YYREEE (reference sequence). Between the trimmed V and J ends, which lost 0 bases and 2 bases, there was a span of 8 bases. The CDR3 totals 14 residues. The CDR3 sequence is CASSLDPRQETQYF. The CDR3 bases are TGTGCCAGCAGCTTGGACCCAAGACAAGAGACCCAGTACTTC.

The CDR3 spells CASSLGQGGTYEQYF. Here the CDR3 DNA reads TGTGCCAGCAGCCTTGGACAGGGGGGAACCTACGAGCAGTACTTC. The rearrangement joins TRBV7-9 to TRBJ2-7; 10 bases match TRBD1. The CDR3 covers 15 residues. After removal of 5 bases from V and 2 bases from J, the junction contained 6 bases not matched to a gene. CDR1 is SEHNR, CDR2 FQNEAQ, per germline (reference sequence). Full variable domain (missing parts from reference TRBV7-9 and TRBJ2-7): DTGVSQNPRHKITKRGQNVTFRCDPISEHNRLYWYRQTLGQGPEFLTYFQNEAQLEKSRLLSDRFSAERPKGSFSTLEIQRTEQGDSAMYLCASSLGQGGTYEQYFGPGTRLTVT.

V gene TRBV19 combines with J gene TRBJ1-5; 9 positions match TRBD1. The V gene end was trimmed by 1 base and the J gene end by 8 bases; junction bases not matched to a gene: 0. The CDR3 extends over 13 amino acids. CDR1 LNHDA and CDR2 SQIVND come from the germline V gene (reference sequence). The CDR3 sequence is CASSIGTGEPQHF. Here the CDR3 DNA reads TGTGCCAGTAGTATAGGGACAGGGGAGCCCCAGCATTTT.

This clone has a single count. The J gene is TRBJ2-1, the V gene TRBV18; D not resolved. Germline V lookup: CDR1 KGHSH, CDR2 LQKENI. CDR3 size: 12 residues. V lost 2 bases, J lost 5 bases, and 4 bases lay in between. The CDR3 sequence is CASSPLDNEQFF. In nucleotides, the CDR3 is TGTGCCAGCTCACCATTAGACAATGAGCAGTTCTTC.